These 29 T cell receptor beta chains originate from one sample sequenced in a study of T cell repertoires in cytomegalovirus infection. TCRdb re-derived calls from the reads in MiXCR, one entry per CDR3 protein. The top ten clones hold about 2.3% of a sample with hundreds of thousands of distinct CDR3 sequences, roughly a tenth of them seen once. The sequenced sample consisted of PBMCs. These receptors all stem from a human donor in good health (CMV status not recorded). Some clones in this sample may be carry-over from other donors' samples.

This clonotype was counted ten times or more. This CDR3 reads CASSLFRGSYQETQYF. For the CDR3, the DNA is TGTGCCAGCAGTTTATTCAGGGGATCGTACCAAGAGACCCAGTACTTC. The rearrangement joins TRBV28 to TRBJ2-5; D perhaps matches TRBD1 (6 bases). Germline-derived CDR1 and CDR2 are MDHEN and SYDVKM. The ends were cut back, 1 base at V and 0 bases at J, with 12 bases in the middle. The CDR3 consists of 16 residues.

CDR3 region: CASRWTGVNEQFF. The CDR3 DNA reads as TGCGCCAGCAGATGGACAGGGGTCAATGAGCAGTTCTTC. The chain is built from TRBV10-2 and TRBJ2-1, with 9 positions matching TRBD1. The CDR3 extends over 13 amino acids. Germline CDR1 and CDR2: WSHSY and SAAADI. The V and J ends lost 6 bases and 6 bases, in that order; junction bases with no gene match: 3.

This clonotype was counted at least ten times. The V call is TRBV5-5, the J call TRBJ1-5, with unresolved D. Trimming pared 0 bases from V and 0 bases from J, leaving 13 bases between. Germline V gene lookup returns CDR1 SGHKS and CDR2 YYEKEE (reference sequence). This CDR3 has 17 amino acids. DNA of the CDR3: TGTGCCAGCAGCTTGGGCAGCCGCCTCTATAGCAATCAGCCCCAGCATTTT. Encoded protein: CASSLGSRLYSNQPQHF.

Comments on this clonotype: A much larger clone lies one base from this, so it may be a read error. The CDR3 sequence: CASSPGQDTEAFF. For the CDR3, the DNA is TGCGCCAGCAGCCCGGGACAGGACACTGAAGCTTTCTTT. This chain joins TRBV5-1 and TRBJ1-1; 8 nucleotides match TRBD1. This CDR3 comprises 13 residues. J lost 3 bases, V lost 4 bases, and 2 bases had no gene match. Germline V CDR1 and CDR2: SGHRS, YFSETQ.

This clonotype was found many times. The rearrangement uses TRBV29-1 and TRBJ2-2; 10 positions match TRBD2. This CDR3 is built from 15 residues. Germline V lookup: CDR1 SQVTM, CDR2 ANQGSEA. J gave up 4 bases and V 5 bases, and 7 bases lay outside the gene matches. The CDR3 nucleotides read TGCAGCGTTTCCGGGACTAGCGTTGGCACCGGGGAGCTGTTTTTT. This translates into CSVSGTSVGTGELFF.

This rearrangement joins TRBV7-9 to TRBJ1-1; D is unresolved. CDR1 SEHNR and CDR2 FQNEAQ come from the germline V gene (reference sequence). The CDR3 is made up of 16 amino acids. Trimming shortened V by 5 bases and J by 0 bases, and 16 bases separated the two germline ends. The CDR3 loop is CASSLWEGFLNTEAFF. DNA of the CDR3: TGTGCCAGCAGCCTGTGGGAAGGATTCCTGAACACTGAAGCTTTCTTT.

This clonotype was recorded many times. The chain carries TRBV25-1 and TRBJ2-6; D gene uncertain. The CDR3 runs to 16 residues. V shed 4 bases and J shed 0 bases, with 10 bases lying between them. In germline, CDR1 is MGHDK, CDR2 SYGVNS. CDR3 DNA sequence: TGTGCCAGCAGTGGCCCCTCACCCTCTGGGGCCAACGTCCTGACTTTC. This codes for CASSGPSPSGANVLTF.

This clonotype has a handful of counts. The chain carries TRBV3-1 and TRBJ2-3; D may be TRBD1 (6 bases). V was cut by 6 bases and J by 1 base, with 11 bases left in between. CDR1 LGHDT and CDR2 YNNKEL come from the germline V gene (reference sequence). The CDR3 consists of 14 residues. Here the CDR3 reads CASSRGRGTDTQYF. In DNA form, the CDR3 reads TGTGCCAGCAGTAGGGGGAGAGGCACAGATACGCAGTATTTT.

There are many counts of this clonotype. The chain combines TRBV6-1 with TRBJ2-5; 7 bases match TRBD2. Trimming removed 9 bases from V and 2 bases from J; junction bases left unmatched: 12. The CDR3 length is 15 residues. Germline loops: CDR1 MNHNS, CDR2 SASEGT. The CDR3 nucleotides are TGTGCCAGTCCCCCCGACGGAGCGGGGCAAGAGACCCAGTACTTC. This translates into CASPPDGAGQETQYF.

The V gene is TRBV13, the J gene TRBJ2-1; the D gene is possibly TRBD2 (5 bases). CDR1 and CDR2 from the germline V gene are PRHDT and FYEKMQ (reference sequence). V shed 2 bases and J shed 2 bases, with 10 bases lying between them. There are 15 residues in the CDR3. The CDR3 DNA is TGTGCCAGCAGCTTAAGAGGGCACGCCTACAATGAGCAGTTCTTC. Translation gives CASSLRGHAYNEQFF.

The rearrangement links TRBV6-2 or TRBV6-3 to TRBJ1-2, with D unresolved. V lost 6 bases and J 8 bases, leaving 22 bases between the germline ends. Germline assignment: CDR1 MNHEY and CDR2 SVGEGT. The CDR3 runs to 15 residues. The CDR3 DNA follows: TGTGCCAGCAGCCTCGATACAGCCTTCGAGCGGGGCTACACCTTC. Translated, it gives CASSLDTAFERGYTF.

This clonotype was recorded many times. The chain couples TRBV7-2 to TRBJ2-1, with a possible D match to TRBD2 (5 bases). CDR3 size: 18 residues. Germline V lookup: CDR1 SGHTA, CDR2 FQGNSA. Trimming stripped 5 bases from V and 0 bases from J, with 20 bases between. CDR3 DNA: TGTGCCAGCAGCCCCTTGGGGAGAGCGGCGAACTCCTACAATGAGCAGTTCTTC. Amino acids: CASSPLGRAANSYNEQFF.

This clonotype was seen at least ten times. Written as DNA, the CDR3 is TGCAGTGCTCGCCGGGACGCCAGCGACAGCGAGCAGTTCTTC. This translates into CSARRDASDSEQFF. The V gene is TRBV20-1, the J gene TRBJ2-1; D tentatively fits TRBD1 or TRBD2 (5 bases each). The CDR3 has 14 residues. The V gene's germline CDR1 is DFQATT and CDR2 SNEGSKA (reference sequence). V shed 5 bases and J shed 10 bases, with 21 bases lying between them.

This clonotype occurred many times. This chain's CDR3 is CASSFTYSYEQYF. The DNA of the CDR3 is TGTGCCAGCAGCTTTACGTACAGCTACGAGCAGTACTTC. The J gene is TRBJ2-7, the V gene TRBV7-9; unclear D gene. Germline V gene sequence: CDR1 SEHNR, CDR2 FQNEAQ (reference sequence). V dropped 3 bases and J dropped 3 bases, with 9 bases sitting between them. The CDR3 extends over 13 amino acids.

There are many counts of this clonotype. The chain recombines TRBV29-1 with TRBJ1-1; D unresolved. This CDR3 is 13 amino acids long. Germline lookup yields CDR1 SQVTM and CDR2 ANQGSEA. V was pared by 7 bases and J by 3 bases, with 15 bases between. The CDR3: CSALGYRDTEAFF. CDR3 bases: TGCAGCGCTCTTGGGTATAGGGACACTGAAGCTTTCTTT. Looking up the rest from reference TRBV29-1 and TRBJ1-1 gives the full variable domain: SAVISQKPSRDICQRGTSLTIQCQVDSQVTMMFWYRQQPGQSLTLIATANQGSEATYESGFVIDKFPISRPNLTFSTLTVSNMSPEDSSIYLCSALGYRDTEAFFGQGTRLTVV.

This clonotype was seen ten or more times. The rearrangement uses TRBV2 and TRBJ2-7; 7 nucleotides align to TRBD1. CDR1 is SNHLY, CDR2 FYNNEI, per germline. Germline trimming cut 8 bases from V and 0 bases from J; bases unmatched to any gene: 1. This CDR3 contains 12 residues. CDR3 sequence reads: CASGDSSYEQYF. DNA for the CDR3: TGTGCCAGCGGGGACAGCTCCTACGAGCAGTACTTC. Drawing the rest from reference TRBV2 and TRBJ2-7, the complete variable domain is EPEVTQTPSHQVTQMGQEVILRCVPISNHLYFYWYRQILGQKVEFLVSFYNNEISEKSEIFDDQFSVERPDGSNFTLKIRSTKLEDSAMYFCASGDSSYEQYFGPGTRLTVT.

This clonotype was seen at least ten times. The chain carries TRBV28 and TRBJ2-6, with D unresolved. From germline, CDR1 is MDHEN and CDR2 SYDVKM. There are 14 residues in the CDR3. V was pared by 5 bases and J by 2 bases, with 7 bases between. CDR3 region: CASSPRAGANVLTF. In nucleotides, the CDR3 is TGTGCCAGCAGTCCTAGGGCTGGGGCCAACGTCCTGACTTTC.

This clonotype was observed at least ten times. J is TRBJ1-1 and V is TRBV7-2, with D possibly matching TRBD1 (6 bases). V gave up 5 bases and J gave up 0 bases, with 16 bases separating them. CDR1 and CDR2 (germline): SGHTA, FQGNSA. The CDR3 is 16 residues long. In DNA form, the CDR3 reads TGTGCCAGCAGCCACCCGGTCGGGGGGCTGAACACTGAAGCTTTCTTT. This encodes CASSHPVGGLNTEAFF.

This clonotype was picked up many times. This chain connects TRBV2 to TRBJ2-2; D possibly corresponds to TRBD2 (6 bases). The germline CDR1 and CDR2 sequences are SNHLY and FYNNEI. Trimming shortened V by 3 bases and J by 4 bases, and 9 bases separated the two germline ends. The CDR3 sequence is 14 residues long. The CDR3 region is CASSEEGTTGELFF. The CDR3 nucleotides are TGTGCCAGCAGTGAGGAGGGAACCACCGGGGAGCTGTTTTTT.

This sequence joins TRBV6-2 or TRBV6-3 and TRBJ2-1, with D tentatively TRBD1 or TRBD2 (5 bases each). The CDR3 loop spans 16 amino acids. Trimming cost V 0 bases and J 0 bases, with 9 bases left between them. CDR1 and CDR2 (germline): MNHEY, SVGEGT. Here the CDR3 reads CASSYSWGSSYNEQFF. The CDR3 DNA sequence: TGTGCCAGCAGTTACTCGTGGGGGAGCTCCTACAATGAGCAGTTCTTC.

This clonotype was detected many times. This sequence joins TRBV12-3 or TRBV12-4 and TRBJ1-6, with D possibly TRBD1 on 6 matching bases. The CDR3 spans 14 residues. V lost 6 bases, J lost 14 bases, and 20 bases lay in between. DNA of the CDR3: TGTGCCAGCAGCCGCATGGGGGGGGGCAGGACCCTCCACTTT. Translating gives CASSRMGGGRTLHF.

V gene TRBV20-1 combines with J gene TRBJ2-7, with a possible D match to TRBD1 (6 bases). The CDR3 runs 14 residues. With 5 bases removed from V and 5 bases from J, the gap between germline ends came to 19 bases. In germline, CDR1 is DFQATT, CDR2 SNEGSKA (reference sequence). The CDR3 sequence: CSAAPFVGADEQYF. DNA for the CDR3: TGCAGTGCTGCCCCGTTTGTGGGGGCGGACGAGCAGTACTTC.

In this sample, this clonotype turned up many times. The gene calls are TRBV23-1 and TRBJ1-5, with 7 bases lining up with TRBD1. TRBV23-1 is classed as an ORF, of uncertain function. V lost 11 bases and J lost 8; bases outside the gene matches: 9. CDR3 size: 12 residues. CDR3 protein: CAPLDRVEPQHF. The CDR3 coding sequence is TGCGCCCCGCTAGACAGGGTTGAGCCCCAGCATTTT.

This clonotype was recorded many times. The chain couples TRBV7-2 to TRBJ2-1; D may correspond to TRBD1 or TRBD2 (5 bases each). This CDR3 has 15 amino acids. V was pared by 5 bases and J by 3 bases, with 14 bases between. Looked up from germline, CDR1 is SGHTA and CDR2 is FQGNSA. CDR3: CASSQGWGSYNEQFF. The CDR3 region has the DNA TGTGCCAGCAGCCAAGGGTGGGGGAGCTACAATGAGCAGTTCTTC.

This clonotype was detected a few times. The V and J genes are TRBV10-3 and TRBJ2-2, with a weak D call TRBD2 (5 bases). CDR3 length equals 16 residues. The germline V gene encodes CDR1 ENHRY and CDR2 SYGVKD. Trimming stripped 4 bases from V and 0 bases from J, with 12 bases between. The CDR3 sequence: CAISGGYGANTGELFF. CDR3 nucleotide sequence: TGTGCCATCAGTGGCGGATACGGGGCGAACACCGGGGAGCTGTTTTTT.

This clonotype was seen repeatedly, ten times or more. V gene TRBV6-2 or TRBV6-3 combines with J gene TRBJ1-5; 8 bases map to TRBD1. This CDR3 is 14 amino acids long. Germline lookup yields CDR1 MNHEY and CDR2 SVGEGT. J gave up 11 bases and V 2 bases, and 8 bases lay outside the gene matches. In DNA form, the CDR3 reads TGTGCCAGCAGTTACATACAGGGGGTCAGGTCCCAGCATTTT. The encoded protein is CASSYIQGVRSQHF.

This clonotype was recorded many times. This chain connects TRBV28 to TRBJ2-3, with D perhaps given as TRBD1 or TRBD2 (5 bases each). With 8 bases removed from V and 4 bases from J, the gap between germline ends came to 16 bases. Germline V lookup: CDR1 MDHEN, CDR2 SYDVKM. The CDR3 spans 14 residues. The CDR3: CASGSVGDADTQYF. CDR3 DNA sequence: TGTGCCAGCGGATCCGTGGGGGACGCAGATACGCAGTATTTT.

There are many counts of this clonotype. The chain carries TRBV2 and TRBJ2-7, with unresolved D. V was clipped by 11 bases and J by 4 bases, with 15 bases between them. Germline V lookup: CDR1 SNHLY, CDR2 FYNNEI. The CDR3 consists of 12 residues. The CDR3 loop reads CALVISAYEQYV. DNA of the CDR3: TGTGCCCTAGTGATATCAGCGTACGAGCAGTACGTC.

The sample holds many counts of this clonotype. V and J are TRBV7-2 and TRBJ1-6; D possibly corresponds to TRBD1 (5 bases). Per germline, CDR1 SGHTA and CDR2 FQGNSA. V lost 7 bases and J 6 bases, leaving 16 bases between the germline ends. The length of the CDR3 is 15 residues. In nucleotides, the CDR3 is TGTGCCAGCACCAAGGAACCAGGGTTTAATTCACCCCTCCACTTT. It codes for CASTKEPGFNSPLHF.